This TCR beta chain was captured by sequencing in a study of chronic HIV infection and antiretroviral therapy. TCRdb passed the 5' RACE reads through MiXCR, listing each CDR3 protein once. The sample yields more than 40,000 distinct CDR3 sequences, approximately 20% seen once. This clonotype was picked up a small number of times. The length of the CDR3 is 14 residues. Trimming cost V 2 bases and J 3 bases, with 13 bases left between them. The germline CDR1 and CDR2 sequences are GTSNPN and SVGIG (reference sequence). Sequenced: peripheral blood. The sequence was obtained from an adult who had HIV and had not received antiretroviral therapy, or was an uninfected healthy control (not recorded which). The rearrangement joins TRBV30 to TRBJ1-1, with D unresolved. For the CDR3, the DNA is TGTGCCTGGAGTACGCTGATGGGGTACACTGAAGCTTTCTTT. This translates into CAWSTLMGYTEAFF. Full variable domain (rest looked up from reference TRBV30 and TRBJ1-1): SQTIHQWPATLVQPVGSPLSLECTVEGTSNPNLYWYRQAAGRGLQLLFYSVGIGQISSEVPQNLSASRPQDRQFILSSKKLLLSDSGFYLCAWSTLMGYTEAFFGQGTRLTVV.